This T cell receptor beta chain derives from a study of monozygotic twins with inflammatory bowel disease. To note about this clonotype: What it binds is not known.

The CDR3 covers 16 residues. Germline V gene sequence: CDR1 KGHSH, CDR2 LQKENI. Findings and caveats of the study: Between concordant and discordant twins, repertoire similarity failed to differ, a result that limited power may explain. There were differing immunosuppressive treatments, which may have added variability to patient repertoires.

The quantity of total RNA per TCR library was around 3.5 ug. Eight reactions per sample, run separately, yielded cDNA. TCRdb processed the 5' RACE reads again and assigns one entry to each CDR3 protein, with no DNA. The sample holds about 380,000 distinct CDR3 sequences. The sample taken for sequencing was blood. The clonotype originates from a human donor with ulcerative colitis or Crohn's disease, or a healthy co-twin of an affected twin (not recorded which). V and J are TRBV18 and TRBJ1-3. CDR3 protein: CASSPPGFVFGNTIYF.